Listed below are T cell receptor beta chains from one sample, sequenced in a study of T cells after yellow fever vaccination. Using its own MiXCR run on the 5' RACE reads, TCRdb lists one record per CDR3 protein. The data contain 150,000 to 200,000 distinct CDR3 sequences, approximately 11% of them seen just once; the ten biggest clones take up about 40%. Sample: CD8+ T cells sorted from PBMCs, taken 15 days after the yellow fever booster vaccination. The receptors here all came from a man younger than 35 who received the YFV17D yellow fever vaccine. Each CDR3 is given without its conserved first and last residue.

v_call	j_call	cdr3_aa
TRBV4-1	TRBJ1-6	ASSQEGGQGISPLH
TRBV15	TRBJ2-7	ATSGRLAGAYEQY
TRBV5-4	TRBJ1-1	ASSWGPNEAF
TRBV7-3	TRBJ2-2	ASSPRGTGELF
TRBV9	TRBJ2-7	ASSASTESYEQY
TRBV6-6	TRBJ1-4	ASSYERTGLREKLF
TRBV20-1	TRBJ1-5	SAPPLGGDNQPQH
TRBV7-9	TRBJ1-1	ASSSRGGEGLDTEAF
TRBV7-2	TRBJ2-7	ASSGTDSTSYEQY
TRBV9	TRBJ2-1	ASSVDGTRRYEQF
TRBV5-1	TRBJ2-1	ASSSSLRGGDEQF